This entry concerns a single T cell receptor beta chain. This record belongs to a study of blood T cell repertoires in COVID-19. Study information: Material from acute and convalescent COVID-19 was sourced from the United States, Italy and Spain. Sample material is recorded as cDNA or gDNA derived from T cells, B-cell-depleted T cells, or PBMCs.

Methods used by the authors: The assay estimated nucleated cells by amplifying reference gene primers. Produced via immunoSEQ multiplex PCR; TCRdb's table is partial and in-frame only. V, J and clone size reflect that table, while D and trimming were determined from the DNA. The table lists 180,000 or so clones, about 85% of them singletons. Germline loops: CDR1 MNHEY, CDR2 SVGAGI. The CDR3 is 15 amino acids. V was shortened by 0 bases and J by 3 bases, with 8 bases between the two germline ends. The chain employs TRBV6-5 and TRBJ1-4; TRBD1 is a possible D gene (6 bases). The specimen was peripheral blood. This TCR derives from a woman older than 75 with acute or convalescent COVID-19. The CDR3 sequence is CASSYSQGSNEKLFF. For the CDR3, the DNA is TGTGCCAGCAGTTACTCACAGGGATCTAATGAAAAACTGTTTTTT.